Below are 7 T cell receptor beta chains sequenced from a single sample in a study of cytomegalovirus exposure and HLA in healthy donors. PCR amplification relied on 60 Vbeta primers (plus 13 Jbeta primers). Only in-frame clones appear in the TCRdb table, and some are missing; sequencing was by immunoSEQ multiplex PCR. Here the sample spans just under 95,000 clones, 65% to 85% being singletons. The source material was PBMCs. These receptor sequences come from a girl aged 2 to 10 in good health and CMV-seropositive.

The chain joins TRBV5-1 to TRBJ2-3; D remains unclear. The CDR3 runs 14 residues. V lost 4 bases, J lost 5 bases, and 14 bases lay in between. Germline lookup yields CDR1 SGHRS and CDR2 YFSETQ. The CDR3 sequence: CASSPEVVGDTQYF. CDR3 nucleotides: TGCGCCAGCAGCCCCGAGGTAGTTGGAGATACGCAGTATTTT.

The chain has TRBV6-5 and TRBJ1-5, with 10 nucleotides matching TRBD1. CDR1 MNHEY and CDR2 SVGAGI come from the germline V gene. V was clipped by 10 bases and J by 5 bases; unmatched bases: 11. The CDR3 spans 15 residues. CDR3 loop: CATHPTGTGDQPQHF. The CDR3 DNA sequence: TGTGCCACACATCCGACCGGGACAGGGGATCAGCCCCAGCATTTT.

The chain links TRBV27 to TRBJ1-1, with TRBD1 identical over 9 bases. The CDR3 runs 16 residues. J gave up 1 base and V 6 bases, and 9 bases lay outside the gene matches. Germline loops: CDR1 MNHEY, CDR2 SMNVEV (reference sequence). In DNA, the CDR3 is TGTGCCAGCAGGACAACAGGGGGCGTGGGGAACACTGAAGCTTTCTTT. This codes for CASRTTGGVGNTEAFF.

This chain joins TRBV6-1 and TRBJ2-1, with D unresolved. V gave up 6 bases and J gave up 1 base, with 10 bases separating them. The CDR3 extends over 14 amino acids. Per the germline V gene, CDR1 is MNHNS and CDR2 is SASEGT. Here the CDR3 DNA reads TGTGCCAGCAGCCTGACGGGTTCCTACAATGAGCAGTTCTTC. Protein product: CASSLTGSYNEQFF.

The chain joins TRBV7-8 to TRBJ1-2, with D possibly TRBD1 on 5 matching bases. Germline V lookup: CDR1 SGHVS, CDR2 FQNEAQ. This CDR3 spans 17 amino acids. V was clipped by 2 bases and J by 4 bases, with 20 bases between them. CDR3 bases: TGTGCCAGCAGCTTACTTGGTGGGCAGGGTTATAGCTATGGCTACACCTTC. It is translated as CASSLLGGQGYSYGYTF.

The chain links TRBV27 to TRBJ2-1; D is unresolved. The CDR3 runs to 10 residues. The germline gives CDR1 MNHEY, CDR2 SMNVEV (reference sequence). The V end was cut by 9 bases, the J end by 5 bases, with 5 bases between. For the CDR3, the DNA is TGTGCCAGTGGAGACAATGAGCAGTTCTTC. This encodes CASGDNEQFF.

The rearrangement links TRBV6-1 to TRBJ1-4; D uncertain. The CDR3 sequence is 14 residues long. The V end was cut by 6 bases, the J end by 0 bases, with 8 bases between. Germline V lookup: CDR1 MNHNS, CDR2 SASEGT. CDR3 region: CASRGSPTNEKLFF. As DNA, the CDR3 is TGTGCCAGCAGGGGTAGCCCAACTAATGAAAAACTGTTTTTT.